A selection of T cell receptor beta chains follows, all from one sample in a study of T cell repertoires in cytomegalovirus infection. No antigen has been assigned to these receptors. TCRdb re-derived calls from the reads in MiXCR, one entry per CDR3 protein. This table has about 85,000 distinct CDR3 sequences, under 55% appearing once. The sequencing used CD8+ T cells from cultured PBMCs, collected from culture after CMV antigen stimulation. Receptors originate from a human donor in good health (CMV status not recorded). Some clones in this sample may be carry-over from other donors' samples. CDR3s include the opening cysteine and the closing phenylalanine or tryptophan. A D gene is named only where the DNA matches it firmly. Expanded clones get a size class; other rows say once, few or many, or leave the size out.

J,V,size,D,length,DNA,CDR3
TRBJ2-7,TRBV6-2/TRBV6-3,.,TRBD1,13,TGTGCCAGCAGTTACAGGACAGGGGACGAGCAGTACTTC,CASSYRTGDEQYF
TRBJ2-3,TRBV5-1,.,TRBD2,16,TGCGCCAGCAGCGCGGAGGGCGGGGGGGCTTCAGATACGCAGTATTTT,CASSAEGGGASDTQYF
TRBJ2-1,TRBV7-8,.,TRBD2,16,TGTGCCAGCAGCTGGAGACTAGCGGGGGATGACAATGAGCAGTTCTTC,CASSWRLAGDDNEQFF
TRBJ2-7,TRBV3-1,.,.,14,TGTGCCAGCAGCCACCCTCGGGGCGCTTACGAGCAGTACTTC,CASSHPRGAYEQYF
TRBJ2-2,TRBV7-8,few,.,18,TGTGCCAGCAGCTCCAAAGAGGGATACGGGAGTAACACCGGGGAGCTGTTTTTT,CASSSKEGYGSNTGELFF
TRBJ1-6,TRBV28,.,.,14,TGTGCCAGTGACCGACAGCTCGATAATTCACCCCTCCACTTT,CASDRQLDNSPLHF
TRBJ1-2,TRBV27,few,.,11,TGTGCCAGCAGTAAGGGCTACGGCTACACCTTC,CASSKGYGYTF
TRBJ1-1,TRBV7-4,.,.,14,TGTGCCAGCAGCTTAGTACAGGTAAACACTGAAGCTTTCTTT,CASSLVQVNTEAFF
TRBJ2-2,TRBV12-3/TRBV12-4,few,TRBD2,14,TGTGCCAGCACCCCGGGGGGGATCACCGGGGAGCTGTTTTTT,CASTPGGITGELFF
TRBJ1-1,TRBV5-1,.,.,18,TGCGCCAGCAGCTTGGTTGGTGGGGTACGGATTATGAACACTGAAGCTTTCTTT,CASSLVGGVRIMNTEAFF
TRBJ2-1,TRBV7-7,many,.,15,TGTGCTAGCAGCTTAAACGACCACAATGGGGGTGAGCAGTTCTTC,CASSLNDHNGGEQFF
TRBJ2-7,TRBV7-9,few,.,15,TGTGCCAGCAGAGTCCGGGACGGCAGCTCCTACGAGCAGTACTTC,CASRVRDGSSYEQYF
TRBJ2-4,TRBV3-1,few,TRBD2,17,TGTGCCAGCAGCCAAGTGGGGGGGAGTTTAGCCAAAAACATTCAGTACTTC,CASSQVGGSLAKNIQYF
TRBJ2-7,TRBV6-1,few,TRBD2,18,TGTGCCAGCAGTGAAGCGCTAGGGCTAGCGGGACGTTCCTACGAGCAGTACTTC,CASSEALGLAGRSYEQYF
TRBJ2-7,TRBV5-1,.,.,13,TGCGCCAGCAGCTTAGAAAGAAACTACGAGCAGTACTTC,CASSLERNYEQYF
TRBJ2-3,TRBV4-2,few,.,14,TGTGCCAGCAGCCTGCTCGAGTCCACAGATACGCAGTATTTT,CASSLLESTDTQYF
TRBJ2-7,TRBV27,.,.,15,TGTGCCAGCAGTTTGGGGCCACACCCCCTCTACGAGCAGTACTTC,CASSLGPHPLYEQYF
TRBJ1-5,TRBV9,.,.,17,TGTGCCAGCAGCCTCAGGCAGGCAGACGATAGCAATCAGCCCCAGCATTTT,CASSLRQADDSNQPQHF
TRBJ2-7,TRBV6-2/TRBV6-3,.,.,11,TGTGCCAGCGGACAAGGTTACGAGCAGTACTTC,CASGQGYEQYF
TRBJ2-2,TRBV12-3/TRBV12-4,few,TRBD2,16,TGTGCCAGCAGTTTTGGGCTAGCGGGAATCGCCGGGGAGCTGTTTTTT,CASSFGLAGIAGELFF
TRBJ2-2,TRBV19,.,.,14,TGTGCCAGTAGCAAGAATTCGGGGTCCGGGGAGCTGTTTTTT,CASSKNSGSGELFF
TRBJ2-1,TRBV28,.,TRBD2,14,TGTGCCAGCAGCCCAGCGGGAGGGTATGGTGAGCAGTTCTTC,CASSPAGGYGEQFF
TRBJ1-5,TRBV27,few,.,15,TGTGCCAGCAGTTTATCCAGCTATAGCAATCAGCCCCAGCATTTT,CASSLSSYSNQPQHF
TRBJ1-2,TRBV27,.,TRBD1,15,TGTGCCAGCAGTACAGCACGGACAGGGGGGTATGGCTACACCTTC,CASSTARTGGYGYTF
TRBJ1-2,TRBV4-1,.,TRBD1,14,TGCGCCAGCAGCCAGGAGACAGGGAGGGCTGGCTACACCTTC,CASSQETGRAGYTF
TRBJ1-1,TRBV7-9,.,TRBD1,17,TGTGCCAGCAGCCCCCCACGCCCAGGGGGCGAAAGAACTGAAGCTTTCTTT,CASSPPRPGGERTEAFF
TRBJ1-1,TRBV7-8,once,.,15,TGTGCCAGCAGCTTCAGGCAGGGTTGGAACACTGAAGCTTTCTTT,CASSFRQGWNTEAFF
TRBJ1-2,TRBV6-5,.,TRBD1,15,TGTGCCAGCAGTTGGGGGGACAGGACCGACTATGGCTACACCTTC,CASSWGDRTDYGYTF
TRBJ2-7,TRBV29-1,few,.,15,TGCAGCGTTGAAGATCTGGCAGGTTTCTCCTACGAGCAGTACTTC,CSVEDLAGFSYEQYF
TRBJ2-1,TRBV27,once,.,12,TGTGCCAGCAGTTTAAAGGGCAATGAGCAGTTCTTC,CASSLKGNEQFF
TRBJ2-7,TRBV28,hyperexpanded,.,14,TGTGCCAGCACTCCCACCCAACTAGACTACGAGCAGTACTTC,CASTPTQLDYEQYF
TRBJ1-3,TRBV12-3/TRBV12-4,.,.,16,TGTGCCAGCAGTTATCCCCCGGGGTCGGCTGGAAACACCATATATTTT,CASSYPPGSAGNTIYF
TRBJ2-5,TRBV12-5,.,.,16,TGTGCTAGTGGTTTGGCGCCGGGACGGCTAGAAGAGACCCAGTACTTC,CASGLAPGRLEETQYF
TRBJ1-6,TRBV7-2,few,.,17,TGTGCCAGCAGCCCCCCCGCCTCAAGCTCCTATAATTCACCCCTCCACTTT,CASSPPASSSYNSPLHF
TRBJ2-1,TRBV29-1,.,.,13,TGCAGCGGGGGCAGCAGCTCCTACAATGAGCAGTTCTTC,CSGGSSSYNEQFF
TRBJ2-5,TRBV5-1,.,TRBD1,16,TGCGCCAGCAGCCTAGAATATCGGACAGGTGGTCAGACCCAGTACTTC,CASSLEYRTGGQTQYF
TRBJ2-1,TRBV7-3,few,.,15,TGTGCCAGCAGCCCCCACGGGGCAGTCCACAATGAGCAGTTCTTC,CASSPHGAVHNEQFF
TRBJ2-1,TRBV19,few,.,14,TGTGCCAGTAGTCAGAGGGGGTCCTACAATGAGCAGTTCTTC,CASSQRGSYNEQFF
TRBJ1-3,TRBV6-1,many,.,15,TGTGCCAGCAGTGAAGGTCCGGGGGAAGGAAACACCATATATTTT,CASSEGPGEGNTIYF
TRBJ2-5,TRBV7-2,.,TRBD2,14,TGTGCCAGCAGCGCCTTGACTAGCGGTGAGACCCAGTACTTC,CASSALTSGETQYF
TRBJ1-2,TRBV28,.,.,13,TGTGCCAGCAGCAACACAGGGCCCAGTGGCTACACCTTC,CASSNTGPSGYTF
TRBJ2-1,TRBV7-9,few,.,14,TGTGCCAGCAGCCCCCCGCGGAACTACAATGAGCAGTTCTTC,CASSPPRNYNEQFF
TRBJ1-6,TRBV6-1,few,.,19,TGTGCCAGCAGTGAGGGGGGACCTGGGTCGGTAATTATTGATTCACCCCTCCACTTT,CASSEGGPGSVIIDSPLHF
TRBJ1-4,TRBV4-1,.,.,14,TGCGCCAGCAGCAGTAGGGCGCCTAATGAAAAACTGTTTTTT,CASSSRAPNEKLFF
TRBJ1-2,TRBV7-9,few,.,15,TGTGCCAGCAGCTTGGGGACGGTAGCTAACTATGGCTACACCTTC,CASSLGTVANYGYTF
TRBJ2-7,TRBV27,.,.,13,TGTGCCAGCAGTTTGGACAGCTACTACGAGCAGTACTTC,CASSLDSYYEQYF
TRBJ1-4,TRBV6-5,.,.,15,TGTGCCAGCAGTGGAGGAGGGGGAGGTAGTGAAAAACTGTTTTTT,CASSGGGGGSEKLFF
TRBJ2-7,TRBV4-1,few,.,15,TGTGCCAGCAGCCAAGAATATGGATCCATGTACGAGCAGTACTTC,CASSQEYGSMYEQYF
TRBJ1-2,TRBV24-1,.,.,14,TGTGCCACCAGTGACCCAGGATTGGACTATGGCTACACCTTC,CATSDPGLDYGYTF
TRBJ2-2,TRBV7-3,few,.,13,TGTGCCAGCAGCTTAGGGGCAGGCGGGGAGCTGTTTTTT,CASSLGAGGELFF
TRBJ1-1,TRBV3-1,.,.,14,TGTGCCAGCAGTCAATTGACAGGTAACACTGAAGCTTTCTTT,CASSQLTGNTEAFF
TRBJ2-1,TRBV6-1,.,.,13,TGTGCCAGCAGTGCTCCCGGGTACAATGAGCAGTTCTTC,CASSAPGYNEQFF
TRBJ2-1,TRBV7-1,once,.,14,TGCCACAGCAGCTGGGACATCCCTGGCGACGAGCAGTTCTTC,CHSSWDIPGDEQFF
TRBJ1-2,TRBV29-1,.,.,15,TGCAGCGTTGAAGTGGGAGACATATTGAACTATGGCTACACCTTC,CSVEVGDILNYGYTF